This T cell receptor (beta chain) was recorded in a study of cytomegalovirus exposure and HLA in healthy donors. General study findings and limits: Some segments of the V type, notably TRBV6-2 and TRBV6-3, were excluded as indistinguishable. One cluster of highly shared sequence variants probably arose as a sequencing artifact.

Details on this clone: No antigen is known for it.

This CDR3 is 17 amino acids long. CDR1 and CDR2 (germline): SGHVS, FNYEAQ. Trimming took 5 bases from V and 2 from J; bases not matched to a gene: 7. Amplification used 60 Vbeta primers and 13 Jbeta primers. The data were produced by immunoSEQ multiplex PCR, yet TCRdb's version contains in-frame clones alone and is incomplete. The table includes around 99,000 clones, roughly 80% detected once. This receptor was obtained from a man aged 25 to 40 in good health and CMV-seronegative. The J gene is TRBJ2-3, the V gene TRBV7-6, with 13 bases fitting TRBD2. The source material was PBMCs. The CDR3 reads CASSETSGGLSTDTQYF. The CDR3 DNA sequence: TGTGCCAGCAGCGAGACTAGCGGGGGGCTCTCCACAGATACGCAGTATTTT.